This T cell receptor (beta chain) was captured by sequencing in a study of cytomegalovirus exposure and HLA in healthy donors. Looking at the study overall: Early released data had approximately 86 million unique TCRs, all coming from HLA-typed donors.

CDR1 is GTSNPN, CDR2 SVGIG, per germline (reference sequence). Trimming stripped 2 bases from V and 0 bases from J, with 8 bases between. The CDR3 runs to 15 residues. Primers for the PCR totalled 60 Vbeta and 13 Jbeta. The data were produced by immunoSEQ multiplex PCR, yet TCRdb's version contains in-frame clones alone and is incomplete. This sample's clone table lists some 120,000 clones. The receptor was derived from a man between 18 and 35 years old in good health and CMV-seronegative. Specimen: PBMCs. The chain carries TRBV30 and TRBJ2-6; maybe TRBD1 (5 bases). CDR3: CAWSRGNSGANVLTF. CDR3 sequence (DNA): TGTGCCTGGAGTAGGGGAAACTCTGGGGCCAACGTCCTGACTTTC.